The 19 T cell receptor beta chains presented below share a single source sample, sequenced in a study of CD8 T cells in Susac syndrome. A quantity of about 0.5 to 1 ug RNA underwent reverse transcription using random hexamers. TCRdb reprocessed the immunoSEQ multiplex PCR reads via MiXCR and lists one record per CDR3 protein. The sample includes a few hundred thousand distinct CDR3 sequences, about 93% seen only once; the top ten take approximately 0.13%. The sample was CD8+ T cells from PBMCs. These receptors came from a human donor with multiple sclerosis.

This rearrangement joins TRBV12-3 or TRBV12-4 to TRBJ2-1; 9 nucleotides align to TRBD1. The CDR3 is 15 amino acids. Trimming at V came to 5 bases and at J to 7 bases, leaving 9 bases not matched to a gene. CDR3 sequence (DNA): TGTGCCAGCAGTCCATGGGACAGGGTGGCGAATGAGCAGTTCTTC. It encodes CASSPWDRVANEQFF.

The chain employs TRBV6-1 and TRBJ2-5; 7 positions agree with TRBD1. J lost 4 bases, V lost 2 bases, and 7 bases had no gene match. The germline V gene encodes CDR1 MNHNS and CDR2 SASEGT. CDR3 size: 15 residues. CDR3 nucleotide sequence: TGTGCCAGCAGTGAAATACGACAGGGTAGAGAGACCCAGTACTTC. Protein: CASSEIRQGRETQYF.

The chain joins TRBV28 to TRBJ1-4; no reliable D call. Trimming stripped 6 bases from V and 4 bases from J, with 15 bases between. Germline values: CDR1 MDHEN, CDR2 SYDVKM. The CDR3 consists of 15 residues. CDR3 DNA: TGTGCCAGCAGACCCCAACAGACCCATAATGAAAAACTGTTTTTT. It encodes CASRPQQTHNEKLFF.

The chain employs TRBV19 and TRBJ1-2, with unresolved D. The ends were cut back, 2 bases at V and 3 bases at J, with 13 bases in the middle. Germline V gene sequence: CDR1 LNHDA, CDR2 SQIVND (reference sequence). The CDR3 sequence is 15 residues long. The CDR3 spells CASSISQTPYYGYTF. The CDR3 bases are TGTGCCAGTAGTATAAGCCAAACACCTTACTATGGCTACACCTTC.

The chain recombines TRBV20-1 with TRBJ2-1; a weak D match, TRBD1 (6 bases). This CDR3 comprises 18 residues. Germline assignment: CDR1 DFQATT and CDR2 SNEGSKA (reference sequence). V was cut by 0 bases and J by 0 bases, with 18 bases left in between. The CDR3, as DNA: TGCAGTGCTAGAGATCTCTCCCTGCAGGGGAGCTCCTACAATGAGCAGTTCTTC. Protein product: CSARDLSLQGSSYNEQFF.

The chain combines TRBV19 with TRBJ1-2; D remains ambiguous. The CDR3 contains 14 residues. From germline, CDR1 is LNHDA and CDR2 SQIVND (reference sequence). The germline V and J ends were trimmed by 8 bases and 0 bases, with 13 bases remaining between them. The CDR3 DNA follows: TGTGCCAGTTTGGTGACCACCGCTAACTATGGCTACACCTTC. This codes for CASLVTTANYGYTF. The full variable domain, its missing parts supplied by reference TRBV19 and TRBJ1-2, is DGGITQSPKYLFRKEGQNVTLSCEQNLNHDAMYWYRQDPGQGLRLIYYSQIVNDFQKGDIAEGYSVSREKKESFPLTVTSAQKNPTAFYLCASLVTTANYGYTFGSGTRLTVV.

The rearrangement joins TRBV20-1 to TRBJ2-3; the D is unclear. Germline V CDR1 and CDR2: DFQATT, SNEGSKA (reference sequence). V lost 0 bases to trimming and J lost 2 bases, with 3 bases between them. CDR3 size: 12 residues. The CDR3 here is CSARDNTDTQYF. The CDR3 nucleotides are TGCAGTGCTAGAGATAACACAGATACGCAGTATTTT.

V is TRBV7-9 and J is TRBJ1-2; 8 bases align to TRBD1. CDR1 SEHNR and CDR2 FQNEAQ come from the germline V gene (reference sequence). V gave up 5 bases and J gave up 3 bases; unmatched junction bases: 14. The CDR3 covers 17 residues. This CDR3 reads CASSARQGRGLDYGYTF. The CDR3 DNA reads TGTGCCAGCAGCGCCAGACAGGGGCGGGGACTGGACTATGGCTACACCTTC.

This clonotype was observed once. This sequence joins TRBV6-2 or TRBV6-3 and TRBJ2-5, with a possible D match to TRBD1 (6 bases). Per germline, CDR1 MNHEY and CDR2 SVGEGT. The CDR3 sequence is 15 residues long. V gave up 5 bases and J gave up 4 bases, with 17 bases separating them. This CDR3 reads CASSLRTDPLETQYF. CDR3 bases: TGTGCCAGCAGTCTACGGACAGACCCGTTAGAGACCCAGTACTTC.

This chain joins TRBV20-1 and TRBJ2-5; TRBD1 matches 12 bases. The trim removed 3 bases at V and 5 bases at J, leaving 13 bases unmatched. The CDR3 has 17 amino acids. CDR1 DFQATT and CDR2 SNEGSKA come from the germline V gene (reference sequence). CDR3 in amino acids: CSARGNRDRGQAETQYF. For the CDR3, the DNA is TGCAGTGCTAGGGGGAACCGGGACAGGGGGCAAGCGGAGACCCAGTACTTC.

The rearrangement uses TRBV12-3 or TRBV12-4 and TRBJ2-1; 9 nucleotides match TRBD2. Trimming at V came to 5 bases and at J to 4 bases, leaving 9 bases not matched to a gene. The CDR3 consists of 16 residues. The CDR3 DNA reads as TGTGCCAGCAGTCCCCCGACTAGCGGAAGGTACAATGAGCAGTTCTTC. It encodes CASSPPTSGRYNEQFF.

The chain uses TRBV4-3 and TRBJ2-7; 8 bases are shared with TRBD1. Trimming cost V 0 bases and J 4 bases; bases outside gene matches: 5. The CDR3 runs to 15 residues. Germline CDR1 and CDR2: LGHNA and YSLEER. The chain's CDR3 is CASSQDMQGAYEQYF. CDR3 DNA sequence: TGCGCCAGCAGCCAAGACATGCAGGGGGCGTACGAGCAGTACTTC.

This clonotype appeared once. The V gene is TRBV13, the J gene TRBJ2-1, with D uncertain. This CDR3 region has 14 residues. Per the germline V gene, CDR1 is PRHDT and CDR2 is FYEKMQ (reference sequence). V lost 5 bases and J 0 bases, leaving 8 bases between the germline ends. For the CDR3, the DNA is TGTGCCAGCAGCCGACCGAGCTCCTACAATGAGCAGTTCTTC. Encoded protein: CASSRPSSYNEQFF.

This chain connects TRBV27 to TRBJ2-7; D is uncertain. CDR3 length equals 13 residues. Germline V gene data show CDR1 as MNHEY and CDR2 as SMNVEV (reference sequence). V was pared by 0 bases and J by 7 bases, with 10 bases between. CDR3 protein: CASSLSAAAEQYF. The DNA for the CDR3 is TGTGCCAGCAGTTTATCTGCGGCGGCGGAGCAGTACTTC.

This chain links TRBV7-9 with TRBJ2-3; D call uncertain. The germline V and J ends were trimmed by 3 bases and 2 bases, with 15 bases remaining between them. The CDR3 consists of 16 residues. Looked up from germline, CDR1 is SEHNR and CDR2 is FQNEAQ (reference sequence). As DNA, the CDR3 is TGTGCCAGCAGCTTTCCGTCGCTAACTAACACAGATACGCAGTATTTT. This sequence encodes CASSFPSLTNTDTQYF.

V usage is TRBV7-9 and J usage is TRBJ2-7, with D possibly being TRBD1 (5 bases). The germline CDR1 and CDR2 sequences are SEHNR and FQNEAQ (reference sequence). Trimming took 5 bases from V and 6 from J, leaving 14 bases between them. The CDR3 extends over 13 amino acids. The CDR3: CASSPIGALEQYF. The CDR3 DNA sequence: TGTGCCAGCAGCCCGATTGGGGCCCTCGAGCAGTACTTC.

The chain employs TRBV12-3 or TRBV12-4 and TRBJ1-2, with 9 bases lining up with TRBD1. The junction had 10 bases not matched to a gene; V was cut back by 6 bases and J by 8 bases. CDR3 length equals 14 residues. This CDR3 reads CASSTTGGAGGYTF. CDR3 sequence (DNA): TGTGCCAGCAGCACAACAGGGGGCGCGGGGGGCTACACCTTC.

This clonotype showed up just once. The chain carries TRBV5-1 and TRBJ1-6; D perhaps matches TRBD1 (5 bases). Germline CDR1 and CDR2: SGHRS and YFSETQ. This CDR3 comprises 18 residues. V was clipped by 0 bases and J by 0 bases, with 13 bases between them. CDR3 protein: CASSLDRGESSYNSPLHF. The DNA for the CDR3 is TGCGCCAGCAGCTTGGATCGAGGGGAGAGCTCCTATAATTCACCCCTCCACTTT.

The chain combines TRBV5-4 with TRBJ2-1; 8 nucleotides align to TRBD2. The CDR3 covers 21 residues. Germline V lookup: CDR1 SGHNT, CDR2 YYREEE (reference sequence). With 2 bases clipped from V and 0 bases from J, the junction kept 19 bases outside the gene matches. CDR3: CASSFGVMGLVPSGSYNEQFF. The CDR3 coding sequence is TGTGCCAGCAGCTTCGGAGTCATGGGACTAGTACCGTCCGGCTCCTACAATGAGCAGTTCTTC.